This record looks at one TCR beta chain sequence and its context. The data were produced by immunoSEQ multiplex PCR, yet TCRdb's version contains in-frame clones alone and is incomplete. The data hold more than 14,000 clones, with 87% observed a single time. The data derive from a study of blood T cell dynamics during melanoma immunotherapy. The J segment lost 7 bases and the V segment lost 1 base, leaving 4 bases of the junction unmatched. There are 15 residues in the CDR3. Germline V gives CDR1 SGHVS, CDR2 FNYEAQ. Time point: week 3, after first cycle of checkpoint inhibitor. The source of this sequence is a human donor with melanoma. The sample was blood, taken from a patient treated with checkpoint blockade. The rearrangement uses TRBV7-6 and TRBJ1-4, with 9 bases that match TRBD1. CDR3 protein: CASSLGGQGFEKLFF. CDR3 sequence (DNA): TGTGCCAGCAGCTTAGGTGGACAGGGGTTTGAAAAACTGTTTTTT.